The 14 T cell receptor beta chains presented below share a single source sample, sequenced in a study of metastatic and nonmetastatic thyroid tumors. Using MiXCR, TCRdb reanalyzed the PCR reads. The table records approximately 12,000 clones, under 30% of them present only once. Thyroid surgery was performed in patients who had received no treatment beforehand. The sample comprised tumor tissue. The receptors originated from a female donor with papillary thyroid cancer or a benign thyroid nodule (not recorded which). Some clones in this sample may be carry-over from other donors' samples.

This clone showed up many times. This sequence joins TRBV19 and TRBJ2-7; possibly TRBD1 for D (6 bases). Germline CDR1 LNHDA, CDR2 SQIVND (reference sequence). V was clipped by 7 bases and J by 6 bases, with 19 bases between them. CDR3 length: 14 residues. CDR3 residues: CASTQGQGVTEQYF. The CDR3 DNA reads TGTGCCAGTACCCAGGGGCAGGGTGTAACCGAGCAGTACTTC.

Ten or more counts support this clone. This chain joins TRBV30 and TRBJ2-3, with 8 bases fitting TRBD1. With V trimmed by 1 base and J by 2 bases, 5 bases remained unmatched. The CDR3 sequence is 15 residues long. CDR1 and CDR2 from the germline V gene are GTSNPN and SVGIG (reference sequence). The CDR3 loop is CAWSGRTGITDTQYF. The CDR3, as DNA: TGTGCCTGGAGTGGCAGGACAGGGATCACAGATACGCAGTATTTT.

Concerning this clone itself: Compared with germline, one end of the junction differs, possibly owing to a read error. The rearrangement uses TRBV9 and TRBJ2-1; D gene uncertain. The CDR3 covers 15 residues. Germline loops: CDR1 SGDLS, CDR2 YYNGEE. CDR3 region: CASSVDPITHNDQFF. CDR3 nucleotide sequence: TGTGCCAGCAGCGTAGACCCCATCACACACAATGATCAGTTCTTC.

This clone has a handful of counts. The genes are TRBV10-2 and TRBJ2-7, with 8 nucleotides matching TRBD2. V lost 6 bases, J lost 2 bases, and 6 bases stayed unmatched. The CDR3 extends over 14 amino acids. The germline V gene has CDR1 WSHSY and CDR2 SAAADI. The CDR3: CASRPGLVTYEQYF. CDR3 nucleotide sequence: TGCGCCAGCAGACCGGGACTAGTAACCTACGAGCAGTACTTC.

This clone was seen repeatedly, ten times or more. In the same sample, other DNA sequences code for this CDR3. The CDR3 protein is CASWRLAGETQYF. CDR3 in DNA: TGTGCCAGCTGGCGTCTAGCGGGGGAGACCCAGTACTTC. The gene calls are TRBV28 and TRBJ2-5; 9 bases align to TRBD2. The CDR3 contains 13 residues. J was trimmed by 5 bases and V by 8 bases; bases with no gene match: 6. The germline gives CDR1 MDHEN, CDR2 SYDVKM.

This clone occurred many times. The rearrangement joins TRBV30 to TRBJ2-1; 7 bases match TRBD2. In germline, CDR1 is GTSNPN, CDR2 SVGIG (reference sequence). The V and J ends lost 2 bases and 9 bases, in that order; junction bases with no gene match: 10. The CDR3 loop spans 14 amino acids. The CDR3 sequence: CAWSRGTTLIEQFF. In DNA, the CDR3 is TGTGCCTGGAGTCGAGGGACTACACTGATTGAGCAGTTCTTC. Full variable domain (outside the CDR3, taken from reference TRBV30 and TRBJ2-1): SQTIHQWPATLVQPVGSPLSLECTVEGTSNPNLYWYRQAAGRGLQLLFYSVGIGQISSEVPQNLSASRPQDRQFILSSKKLLLSDSGFYLCAWSRGTTLIEQFFGPGTRLTVL.

This clone is classed as medium-sized (0.01 to 0.1%). V is TRBV20-1 and J is TRBJ1-3, with TRBD1 as a possible D gene (6 bases). The germline V gene has CDR1 DFQATT and CDR2 SNEGSKA (reference sequence). This CDR3 region has 14 residues. Trimming removed 3 bases from V and 4 bases from J, with 13 bases in between. CDR3 in amino acids: CSASRRGQGNTIYF. The CDR3, as DNA: TGCAGTGCTAGTCGCCGGGGACAAGGAAACACCATATATTTT.

Many counts were recorded for this clone. The chain uses TRBV30 and TRBJ2-7; D ambiguous. Germline V gene lookup returns CDR1 GTSNPN and CDR2 SVGIG (reference sequence). The V and J ends lost 0 bases and 4 bases respectively, with 10 bases between them. The CDR3 extends over 13 amino acids. The CDR3 DNA follows: TGTGCCTGGAGTGTAACGGGTTGGTACGAGCAGTACGTC. Translated, it gives CAWSVTGWYEQYV.

This clone was seen ten or more times. Given a much more abundant clone one base away, this may be a read error. At the DNA level, this CDR3 is encoded by other sequences in the same sample as well. This chain joins TRBV20-1 and TRBJ2-7, with D tentatively TRBD1 or TRBD2 (5 bases each). V was shortened by 6 bases and J by 2 bases, with 14 bases between the two germline ends. This CDR3 region has 13 residues. Germline CDR1 and CDR2: DFQATT and SNEGSKA (reference sequence). The CDR3: CSAGTGTTYEQYF. Here the CDR3 DNA reads TGCAGTGCCGGGACGGGCACTACCTACGAGCAGTACTTC.

V and J are TRBV5-1 and TRBJ1-2; TRBD1 is a possible D gene (5 bases). V dropped 4 bases and J dropped 4 bases, with 8 bases sitting between them. The CDR3 spans 12 residues. In germline, CDR1 is SGHRS, CDR2 YFSETQ. The CDR3 is CASSGAGYGYTF. CDR3 in DNA: TGCGCCAGCAGCGGGGCAGGCTATGGCTACACCTTC.

This chain uses TRBV7-8 with TRBJ2-7; D may be TRBD1 or TRBD2 (6 bases each). This CDR3 comprises 15 residues. The V end lost 2 bases, the J end lost 0 bases, and 11 bases lay between the germline ends. Germline loops: CDR1 SGHVS, CDR2 FQNEAQ. CDR3 DNA sequence: TGTGCCAGCAGCTTAAGGGGGGAAAGCTCCTACGAGCAGTACTTC. Its translation: CASSLRGESSYEQYF.

This clone was seen repeatedly, ten times or more. The V and J genes are TRBV4-2 and TRBJ2-2; 8 positions agree with TRBD2. The germline gives CDR1 LGHNA, CDR2 YNFKEQ. V was pared by 0 bases and J by 4 bases, with 10 bases of the junction left unmatched. The CDR3 loop spans 18 amino acids. CDR3: CASSQERFRAGVTGELFF. The CDR3 DNA reads as TGTGCCAGCAGCCAAGAGCGGTTCCGAGCGGGAGTCACCGGGGAGCTGTTTTTT.

The V gene is TRBV6-1, the J gene TRBJ1-2, with TRBD1 identical over 9 bases. V was pared by 1 base and J by 6 bases, with 9 bases of the junction left unmatched. CDR3 length equals 16 residues. Germline V gene data show CDR1 as MNHNS and CDR2 as SASEGT. The CDR3 region is CASSEGEGWTGDGYTF. The CDR3 nucleotides are TGTGCCAGCAGTGAAGGAGAAGGATGGACAGGGGATGGCTACACCTTC.

This clone occurred many times. The chain recombines TRBV15 with TRBJ2-5; no reliable D call. Between the trimmed V and J ends, which lost 2 bases and 5 bases, there was a span of 12 bases. The CDR3 is made up of 14 amino acids. Per the germline V gene, CDR1 is LNHNV and CDR2 is YYDKDF (reference sequence). The CDR3 spells CATSRRSREETQYF. Here the CDR3 DNA reads TGTGCCACCAGCAGACGGTCACGAGAGGAGACCCAGTACTTC.